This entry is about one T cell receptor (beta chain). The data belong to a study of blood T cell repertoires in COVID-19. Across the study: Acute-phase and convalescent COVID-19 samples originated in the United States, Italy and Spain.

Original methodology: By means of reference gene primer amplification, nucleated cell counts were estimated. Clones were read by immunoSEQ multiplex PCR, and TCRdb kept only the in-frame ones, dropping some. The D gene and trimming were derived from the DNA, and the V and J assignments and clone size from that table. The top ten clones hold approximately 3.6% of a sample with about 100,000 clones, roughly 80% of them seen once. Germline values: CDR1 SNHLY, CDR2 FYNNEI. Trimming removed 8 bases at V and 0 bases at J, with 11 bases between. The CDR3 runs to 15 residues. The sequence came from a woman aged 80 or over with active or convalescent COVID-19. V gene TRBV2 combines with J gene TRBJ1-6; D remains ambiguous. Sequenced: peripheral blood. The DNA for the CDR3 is TGTGCCAGCCTCATTGGGAGCTCCTATAATTCACCCCTCCACTTT. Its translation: CASLIGSSYNSPLHF.